This T cell receptor beta chain was captured by sequencing in a study of regulatory T cells. Study results and caveats: In CD3G-deficient patients, conventional CD4+ T cells were enriched for hydrophobic CDR3 residues at positions 6 and 7. Patient repertoires had restricted TRB V-J pairs and skewed V and J usage, most in Tregs.

About this clone: The target antigen is unknown.

The primer mix had 52 TRBV and 13 TRBJ primers. The assay was immunoSEQ multiplex PCR, and TCRdb's table has in-frame clones only and misses some. The data show about 17,000 clones, roughly 84% seen once. Trimming shortened V by 3 bases and J by 7 bases, and 12 bases separated the two germline ends. Germline V gene sequence: CDR1 MDHEN, CDR2 SYDVKM. The CDR3 has 13 amino acids. At testing, patients were 2 to 39 years old, with reduced naive and increased memory T-cell proportions. Regulatory (CD25-high CD127-low) and conventional (CD25-low CD127-high) CD4+ T cells were sorted separately. The chain joins TRBV28 to TRBJ1-2; weak D call: TRBD1 (6 bases). The material sequenced was conventional CD4+ T cells sorted from blood. This receptor was obtained from a person aged 25 to 40 with CD3G deficiency. For the CDR3, the DNA is TGTGCCAGCAGTTTGACAGGAGAAGGTGGCTACACCTTC. It yields the protein CASSLTGEGGYTF.